This T cell receptor beta chain was sequenced during a study of blood T cells in healthy people across ages. This CDR3 is built from 16 residues. CDR1 SGHVS and CDR2 FNYEAQ come from the germline V gene. The trim removed 2 bases at V and 6 bases at J, leaving 7 bases unmatched. Overall study findings and caveats: Naive CD4+ cell counts and diversity both ran higher in long-lived than in aged donors. PBMCs were not sorted, which prevented a conclusive comparison of naive versus antigen-experienced cells.

This clonotype was observed a handful of times. As yet, its antigen is unknown. Every donor provided roughly 10 milliliters of peripheral blood. Next came a second PCR, run for about 6 to 11 cycles, which used a sample-barcoded 5' primer along with a J-beta primer mix. TCRdb fed the 5' RACE reads into MiXCR, producing one record per CDR3 protein. The repertoire holds 1.5 million to 2 million distinct CDR3 sequences, with about 28% as singletons. The source is a woman between 25 and 40 years old in good health. What was sequenced was blood. The V gene is TRBV7-6, the J gene TRBJ2-1, with TRBD2 identical over 10 bases. Here the CDR3 reads CASSLFIAGGGNEQFF. The CDR3 DNA sequence: TGTGCCAGCAGCTTATTCATAGCGGGGGGCGGCAATGAGCAGTTCTTC.